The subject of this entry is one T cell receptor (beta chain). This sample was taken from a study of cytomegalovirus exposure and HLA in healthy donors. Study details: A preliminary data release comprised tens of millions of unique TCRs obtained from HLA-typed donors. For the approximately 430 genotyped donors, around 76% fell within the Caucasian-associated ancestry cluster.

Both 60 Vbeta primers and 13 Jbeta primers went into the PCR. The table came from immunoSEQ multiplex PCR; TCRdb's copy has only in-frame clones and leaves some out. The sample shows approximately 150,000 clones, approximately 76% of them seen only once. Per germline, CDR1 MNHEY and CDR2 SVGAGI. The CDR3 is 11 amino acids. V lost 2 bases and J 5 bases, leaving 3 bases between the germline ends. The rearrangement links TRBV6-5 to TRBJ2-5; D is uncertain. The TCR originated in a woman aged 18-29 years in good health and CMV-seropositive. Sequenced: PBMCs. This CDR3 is CASSYSETQYF. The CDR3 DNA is TGTGCCAGCAGTTACAGCGAGACCCAGTACTTC.